Listed below are T cell receptor beta chains from one sample, sequenced in a study of radiotherapy plus CTLA-4 blockade in lung cancer. The repertoire was sequenced with immunoSEQ multiplex PCR; TCRdb's copy has only in-frame clones and lacks some. The sample contains about 47,000 clones, 70% to 80% of which appear only once. Sequenced here: peripheral blood, sampled from a patient treated with radiotherapy plus ipilimumab. These receptors were collected from a human donor with non-small cell lung cancer who had stable disease on radiotherapy plus ipilimumab. Both conserved end residues are part of each CDR3. Each record gives: J gene, CDR3 length, clone size, V gene, D gene, CDR3 protein, CDR3 DNA. D genes are given only for firm matches. Clone size is stated in some rows and not others, as once, few, many or a class when expanded.

J gene: TRBJ1-2
CDR3 length: 11
clone size: .
V gene: TRBV6-1
D gene: .
CDR3 protein: CASSEGFGYTF
CDR3 DNA: TGTGCCAGCAGTGAAGGTTTTGGCTACACCTTC

J gene: TRBJ2-4
CDR3 length: 16
clone size: .
V gene: TRBV6-5
D gene: .
CDR3 protein: CASSYSSILAKNIQYF
CDR3 DNA: TGTGCCAGCAGTTACTCGAGCATACTAGCCAAAAACATTCAGTACTTC

J gene: TRBJ2-2
CDR3 length: 17
clone size: .
V gene: TRBV5-1
D gene: TRBD2
CDR3 protein: CASSLTGTSGGTGELFF
CDR3 DNA: TGCGCCAGCAGCTTGACTGGGACTAGCGGGGGGACCGGGGAGCTGTTTTTT

J gene: TRBJ1-2
CDR3 length: 14
clone size: .
V gene: TRBV5-4
D gene: .
CDR3 protein: CASSLAEVWYGYTF
CDR3 DNA: TGTGCCAGCAGCTTGGCCGAGGTATGGTATGGCTACACCTTC

J gene: TRBJ1-4
CDR3 length: 16
clone size: .
V gene: TRBV4-1
D gene: TRBD1
CDR3 protein: CASSQDGQAGGEKLFF
CDR3 DNA: TGCGCCAGCAGCCAAGATGGACAGGCAGGAGGAGAAAAACTGTTTTTT

J gene: TRBJ2-7
CDR3 length: 12
clone size: .
V gene: TRBV9
D gene: .
CDR3 protein: CASSPQGAEQYF
CDR3 DNA: TGTGCCAGCAGCCCCCAGGGTGCCGAGCAGTACTTC

J gene: TRBJ1-5
CDR3 length: 14
clone size: .
V gene: TRBV6-1
D gene: .
CDR3 protein: CASSVAGGNQPQHF
CDR3 DNA: TGTGCCAGCAGTGTCGCGGGAGGCAATCAGCCCCAGCATTTT

J gene: TRBJ2-3
CDR3 length: 15
clone size: .
V gene: TRBV5-1
D gene: TRBD1
CDR3 protein: CASTRTGGNTDTQYF
CDR3 DNA: TGCGCCAGCACTAGGACAGGAGGAAACACAGATACGCAGTATTTT

J gene: TRBJ1-2
CDR3 length: 15
clone size: .
V gene: TRBV6-5
D gene: .
CDR3 protein: CASSSPERTAYGYTF
CDR3 DNA: TGTGCCAGCAGTTCCCCAGAGCGGACAGCCTATGGCTACACCTTC

J gene: TRBJ2-7
CDR3 length: 11
clone size: .
V gene: TRBV16
D gene: TRBD1
CDR3 protein: CASSLTGGKYF
CDR3 DNA: TGTGCCAGCAGCCTGACAGGGGGGAAGTACTTC

J gene: TRBJ1-3
CDR3 length: 14
clone size: .
V gene: TRBV9
D gene: .
CDR3 protein: CASSPSDFGNTIYF
CDR3 DNA: TGTGCCAGCAGCCCCTCGGACTTTGGAAACACCATATATTTT

J gene: TRBJ1-1
CDR3 length: 16
clone size: once
V gene: TRBV5-1
D gene: TRBD1
CDR3 protein: CASSLGQGTRNTEAFF
CDR3 DNA: TGCGCCAGCAGCCTAGGACAGGGTACCAGGAACACTGAAGCTTTCTTT

J gene: TRBJ2-3
CDR3 length: 14
clone size: .
V gene: TRBV19
D gene: .
CDR3 protein: CASSIQVSTDTQYF
CDR3 DNA: TGTGCCAGTAGTATCCAGGTTAGCACAGATACGCAGTATTTT

J gene: TRBJ1-5
CDR3 length: 18
clone size: .
V gene: TRBV5-5
D gene: .
CDR3 protein: CASSFGAISAHSNQPQHF
CDR3 DNA: TGTGCCAGCAGCTTCGGGGCGATATCAGCCCATAGCAATCAGCCCCAGCATTTT

J gene: TRBJ2-6
CDR3 length: 13
clone size: .
V gene: TRBV29-1
D gene: TRBD1
CDR3 protein: CSATGAGANVLTF
CDR3 DNA: TGCAGCGCTACAGGGGCTGGGGCCAACGTCCTGACTTTC

J gene: TRBJ2-2
CDR3 length: 14
clone size: .
V gene: TRBV2
D gene: .
CDR3 protein: CASRGAPNTGELFF
CDR3 DNA: TGTGCCAGTAGGGGAGCCCCGAACACCGGGGAGCTGTTTTTT

J gene: TRBJ1-4
CDR3 length: 17
clone size: .
V gene: TRBV7-9
D gene: .
CDR3 protein: CASSVATGIATNEKLFF
CDR3 DNA: TGTGCCAGCAGCGTGGCAACAGGGATTGCAACTAATGAAAAACTGTTTTTT

J gene: TRBJ1-2
CDR3 length: 15
clone size: .
V gene: TRBV4-3
D gene: .
CDR3 protein: CASSQDLPGISGYTF
CDR3 DNA: TGCGCCAGCAGCCAAGACCTCCCAGGGATCTCTGGCTACACCTTC

J gene: TRBJ1-5
CDR3 length: 16
clone size: .
V gene: TRBV2
D gene: .
CDR3 protein: CASSPRGAGGNQPQHF
CDR3 DNA: TGTGCCAGCAGTCCAAGGGGGGCTGGGGGCAATCAGCCCCAGCATTTT

J gene: TRBJ2-4
CDR3 length: 14
clone size: few
V gene: TRBV7-9
D gene: .
CDR3 protein: CASSLAGAKNIQYF
CDR3 DNA: TGTGCCAGCAGCTTAGCGGGGGCCAAAAACATTCAGTACTTC

J gene: TRBJ2-7
CDR3 length: 14
clone size: .
V gene: TRBV5-1
D gene: .
CDR3 protein: CASSSQDASYEQYF
CDR3 DNA: TGCGCCAGCAGCTCACAGGACGCCTCCTACGAGCAGTACTTC

J gene: TRBJ1-1
CDR3 length: 18
clone size: once
V gene: TRBV5-5
D gene: .
CDR3 protein: CASSPRMVATNVNTEAFF
CDR3 DNA: TGTGCCAGCAGCCCCAGAATGGTTGCCACGAACGTGAACACTGAAGCTTTCTTT

J gene: TRBJ2-3
CDR3 length: 13
clone size: .
V gene: TRBV5-1
D gene: .
CDR3 protein: CASSLAVEDTQYF
CDR3 DNA: TGCGCCAGCAGCTTGGCCGTGGAAGATACGCAGTATTTT

J gene: TRBJ2-6
CDR3 length: 15
clone size: .
V gene: TRBV5-4
D gene: .
CDR3 protein: CASSSRFAGANVLTF
CDR3 DNA: TGTGCCAGCAGCTCTAGATTTGCTGGGGCCAACGTCCTGACTTTC

J gene: TRBJ1-6
CDR3 length: 17
clone size: .
V gene: TRBV4-3
D gene: .
CDR3 protein: CASSQDESKGDSSPLHF
CDR3 DNA: TGCGCCAGCAGCCAAGACGAATCGAAGGGCGATAGTTCACCCCTCCACTTT

J gene: TRBJ1-1
CDR3 length: 12
clone size: .
V gene: TRBV14
D gene: .
CDR3 protein: CASSTQGTEAFF
CDR3 DNA: TGTGCCAGCAGCACACAGGGAACTGAAGCTTTCTTT

J gene: TRBJ1-6
CDR3 length: 17
clone size: few
V gene: TRBV19
D gene: TRBD1
CDR3 protein: CASSTTGGQGARSPLHF
CDR3 DNA: TGTGCCAGTAGTACTACCGGCGGACAGGGGGCTAGGTCACCCCTCCACTTT

J gene: TRBJ1-6
CDR3 length: 14
clone size: .
V gene: TRBV10-2
D gene: .
CDR3 protein: CASRDPVHNSPLHF
CDR3 DNA: TGCGCCAGCAGAGACCCTGTTCATAATTCACCCCTCCACTTT

J gene: TRBJ1-2
CDR3 length: 14
clone size: few
V gene: TRBV15
D gene: .
CDR3 protein: CATSRAGEFYGYTF
CDR3 DNA: TGTGCCACCAGCAGAGCCGGGGAGTTCTATGGCTACACCTTC

J gene: TRBJ2-5
CDR3 length: 14
clone size: few
V gene: TRBV5-4
D gene: .
CDR3 protein: CASSLRGPGETQYF
CDR3 DNA: TGTGCCAGCAGCTTGCGGGGCCCTGGGGAGACCCAGTACTTC

J gene: TRBJ2-3
CDR3 length: 15
clone size: .
V gene: TRBV7-9
D gene: .
CDR3 protein: CASNPVGFSTDTQYF
CDR3 DNA: TGTGCCAGCAACCCCGTGGGGTTCAGCACAGATACGCAGTATTTT

J gene: TRBJ2-5
CDR3 length: 16
clone size: few
V gene: TRBV7-8
D gene: TRBD1
CDR3 protein: CASSPETGQGQETQYF
CDR3 DNA: TGTGCCAGCAGCCCCGAAACGGGACAGGGCCAAGAGACCCAGTACTTC

J gene: TRBJ1-2
CDR3 length: 14
clone size: .
V gene: TRBV27
D gene: .
CDR3 protein: CASSFEGGNYGYTF
CDR3 DNA: TGTGCCAGCAGTTTCGAGGGCGGGAACTATGGCTACACCTTC

J gene: TRBJ1-1
CDR3 length: 13
clone size: once
V gene: TRBV6-5
D gene: .
CDR3 protein: CASSSGPDAEAFF
CDR3 DNA: TGTGCCAGCAGTTCCGGTCCAGACGCTGAAGCTTTCTTT

J gene: TRBJ1-1
CDR3 length: 12
clone size: .
V gene: TRBV7-9
D gene: .
CDR3 protein: CASSLDLPEAFF
CDR3 DNA: TGTGCCAGCAGCTTAGACTTGCCTGAAGCTTTCTTT

J gene: TRBJ1-2
CDR3 length: 11
clone size: .
V gene: TRBV29-1
D gene: .
CDR3 protein: CSVGTAGGYTF
CDR3 DNA: TGCAGCGTTGGGACAGCCGGCGGCTACACCTTC

J gene: TRBJ2-7
CDR3 length: 15
clone size: few
V gene: TRBV6-5
D gene: TRBD1
CDR3 protein: CASSYSTGGSYEQYF
CDR3 DNA: TGTGCCAGCAGTTACTCGACAGGGGGCTCCTACGAGCAGTACTTC

J gene: TRBJ2-7
CDR3 length: 14
clone size: once
V gene: TRBV29-1
D gene: .
CDR3 protein: CSVVSRPATYEQYF
CDR3 DNA: TGCAGCGTTGTTTCGCGGCCAGCCACCTACGAGCAGTACTTC

J gene: TRBJ1-1
CDR3 length: 15
clone size: few
V gene: TRBV7-3
D gene: .
CDR3 protein: CASSPQGRVGTEAFF
CDR3 DNA: TGTGCCAGCAGCCCCCAGGGGAGGGTGGGCACTGAAGCTTTCTTT

J gene: TRBJ2-5
CDR3 length: 13
clone size: once
V gene: TRBV6-1
D gene: TRBD1
CDR3 protein: CASRTTGEETQYF
CDR3 DNA: TGTGCCAGCAGGACTACAGGGGAAGAGACCCAGTACTTC

J gene: TRBJ1-1
CDR3 length: 14
clone size: .
V gene: TRBV27
D gene: .
CDR3 protein: CASSLYGMNTEAFF
CDR3 DNA: TGTGCCAGCAGTTTATACGGGATGAACACTGAAGCTTTCTTT

J gene: TRBJ1-3
CDR3 length: 16
clone size: once
V gene: TRBV4-1
D gene: .
CDR3 protein: CASSQDPGSTGNTIYF
CDR3 DNA: TGCGCCAGCAGCCAAGATCCCGGCTCCACTGGAAACACCATATATTTT

J gene: TRBJ2-2
CDR3 length: 16
clone size: .
V gene: TRBV7-8
D gene: .
CDR3 protein: CASSLASPGVGGELFF
CDR3 DNA: TGTGCCAGCAGCTTAGCGTCCCCAGGGGTAGGCGGGGAGCTGTTTTTT

J gene: TRBJ2-4
CDR3 length: 10
clone size: .
V gene: TRBV20-1
D gene: .
CDR3 protein: CSLAKNIQYF
CDR3 DNA: TGCAGTTTAGCCAAAAACATTCAGTACTTC

J gene: TRBJ1-2
CDR3 length: 15
clone size: .
V gene: TRBV5-4
D gene: TRBD1
CDR3 protein: CASSIRQGGNYGYTF
CDR3 DNA: TGTGCCAGCAGCATACGACAGGGGGGCAACTATGGCTACACCTTC

J gene: TRBJ1-6
CDR3 length: 14
clone size: .
V gene: TRBV5-1
D gene: .
CDR3 protein: CASSLVADNSPLHF
CDR3 DNA: TGCGCCAGCAGCTTGGTGGCGGATAATTCACCCCTCCACTTT

J gene: TRBJ2-3
CDR3 length: 15
clone size: .
V gene: TRBV5-6
D gene: TRBD1
CDR3 protein: CASSLGRGRADTQYF
CDR3 DNA: TGTGCCAGCAGCTTGGGCAGGGGGCGCGCAGATACGCAGTATTTT

J gene: TRBJ1-6
CDR3 length: 15
clone size: .
V gene: TRBV6-5
D gene: TRBD1
CDR3 protein: CASSPPGQGNSPLHF
CDR3 DNA: TGTGCCAGCAGTCCCCCGGGACAGGGAAATTCACCCCTCCACTTT

J gene: TRBJ1-3
CDR3 length: 14
clone size: .
V gene: TRBV6-1
D gene: .
CDR3 protein: CATLNVLSGNTIYF
CDR3 DNA: TGTGCCACCCTCAACGTGCTCTCTGGAAACACCATATATTTT

J gene: TRBJ2-5
CDR3 length: 13
clone size: .
V gene: TRBV6-1
D gene: TRBD2
CDR3 protein: CASSWTSQETQYF
CDR3 DNA: TGTGCCAGCAGTTGGACTAGCCAAGAGACCCAGTACTTC

J gene: TRBJ1-5
CDR3 length: 16
clone size: .
V gene: TRBV5-5
D gene: .
CDR3 protein: CASSLVDGIGNQPQHF
CDR3 DNA: TGTGCCAGCAGCTTGGTAGACGGGATCGGCAATCAGCCCCAGCATTTT

J gene: TRBJ2-1
CDR3 length: 16
clone size: .
V gene: TRBV19
D gene: .
CDR3 protein: CASIPPWRVTRDEQFF
CDR3 DNA: TGTGCCAGTATCCCGCCTTGGCGGGTCACGAGGGATGAGCAGTTCTTC

J gene: TRBJ2-1
CDR3 length: 14
clone size: .
V gene: TRBV9
D gene: TRBD1
CDR3 protein: CASSVATGGRQPFF
CDR3 DNA: TGTGCCAGCAGCGTAGCTACAGGGGGGAGACAGCCGTTCTTC

J gene: TRBJ2-2
CDR3 length: 19
clone size: .
V gene: TRBV7-2
D gene: .
CDR3 protein: CASSLFHPGTAVGTGELFF
CDR3 DNA: TGTGCCAGCAGCTTGTTCCACCCGGGTACTGCCGTCGGCACCGGGGAGCTGTTTTTT

J gene: TRBJ1-6
CDR3 length: 15
clone size: .
V gene: TRBV19
D gene: .
CDR3 protein: CASSNGWQGNSPLHF
CDR3 DNA: TGTGCCAGTAGTAATGGGTGGCAGGGAAATTCACCCCTCCACTTT

J gene: TRBJ2-5
CDR3 length: 15
clone size: .
V gene: TRBV7-2
D gene: .
CDR3 protein: CASSPGVEVKGTQYF
CDR3 DNA: TGTGCCAGCAGCCCCGGGGTGGAGGTTAAGGGGACCCAGTACTTC

J gene: TRBJ1-6
CDR3 length: 16
clone size: .
V gene: TRBV11-2
D gene: .
CDR3 protein: CASSRREPSYNSPLHF
CDR3 DNA: TGTGCCAGCAGCCGTCGGGAACCCTCCTATAATTCACCCCTCCACTTT

J gene: TRBJ1-2
CDR3 length: 14
clone size: .
V gene: TRBV5-1
D gene: .
CDR3 protein: CASSPGPGDYGYTF
CDR3 DNA: TGCGCCAGCAGCCCGGGACCGGGGGACTATGGCTACACCTTC